A selection of T cell receptor beta chains follows, all from one sample in a study of blood T cell repertoires in COVID-19. Method: immunoSEQ multiplex PCR; TCRdb's copy keeps in-frame clones and lacks some. In the table there are approximately 100,000 clones, around 84% of which are singletons. Material for sequencing was peripheral blood. These receptor sequences come from a man aged 80 or over with acute or convalescent COVID-19. Each CDR3 is given with its conserved first and last residue. The order of the fields is clone size, D gene, J gene, V gene, CDR3 protein, CDR3 DNA. The D gene is left open where the match is weak. The size of a clone is reported for some rows only, either as once, few or many, or as a class for expanded clones.

clone size: NA; D gene: NA; J gene: TRBJ2-3; V gene: TRBV12-5; CDR3 protein: CASGLGTGRTDTQYF; CDR3 DNA: TGTGCTAGTGGTTTGGGCACAGGGCGCACAGATACGCAGTATTTT
clone size: NA; D gene: TRBD1; J gene: TRBJ1-1; V gene: TRBV15; CDR3 protein: CATSDRGGTEAFF; CDR3 DNA: TGTGCCACCAGTGACAGGGGCGGCACTGAAGCTTTCTTT
clone size: once; D gene: NA; J gene: TRBJ2-2; V gene: TRBV7-3; CDR3 protein: CASSLKAGLGELFF; CDR3 DNA: TGTGCCAGCAGCTTAAAGGCGGGGCTCGGGGAGCTGTTTTTT
clone size: few; D gene: TRBD2; J gene: TRBJ2-7; V gene: TRBV11-2; CDR3 protein: CASSSLSGRASYEQYF; CDR3 DNA: TGTGCCAGCAGTTCGCTTAGCGGGAGGGCCTCCTACGAGCAGTACTTC
clone size: NA; D gene: TRBD1; J gene: TRBJ2-1; V gene: TRBV19; CDR3 protein: CASSMGQGVSYNEQFF; CDR3 DNA: TGTGCCAGTAGTATGGGACAGGGGGTATCCTACAATGAGCAGTTCTTC
clone size: NA; D gene: TRBD1; J gene: TRBJ2-7; V gene: TRBV28; CDR3 protein: CASSFGTGGAYEQYF; CDR3 DNA: TGTGCCAGCAGTTTTGGGACAGGGGGTGCCTACGAGCAGTACTTC
clone size: few; D gene: NA; J gene: TRBJ1-2; V gene: TRBV5-1; CDR3 protein: CASSLEREYGYGYTF; CDR3 DNA: TGCGCCAGCAGCTTGGAGCGGGAGTATGGCTATGGCTACACCTTC
clone size: few; D gene: TRBD2; J gene: TRBJ2-2; V gene: TRBV2; CDR3 protein: CASSTSGRARGGELFF; CDR3 DNA: TGTGCCAGCAGTACTAGCGGGAGGGCCCGGGGCGGGGAGCTGTTTTTT
clone size: NA; D gene: NA; J gene: TRBJ2-2; V gene: TRBV9; CDR3 protein: CASSPQGTGELFF; CDR3 DNA: TGTGCCAGCAGCCCCCAGGGCACCGGGGAGCTGTTTTTT
clone size: NA; D gene: TRBD2; J gene: TRBJ2-3; V gene: TRBV19; CDR3 protein: CASTLGAGTPSSTDTQYF; CDR3 DNA: TGTGCCAGTACCCTGGGAGCGGGAACCCCTTCTAGCACAGATACGCAGTATTTT
clone size: few; D gene: TRBD1; J gene: TRBJ2-7; V gene: TRBV5-5; CDR3 protein: CASSSGGGTGEQYF; CDR3 DNA: TGTGCCAGCAGCTCAGGCGGCGGGACAGGAGAGCAGTACTTC
clone size: NA; D gene: TRBD2; J gene: TRBJ2-1; V gene: TRBV9; CDR3 protein: CASSVGTSGRFDEQFF; CDR3 DNA: TGTGCCAGCAGCGTAGGGACTAGCGGGAGATTCGATGAGCAGTTCTTC
clone size: NA; D gene: TRBD1; J gene: TRBJ1-2; V gene: TRBV20-1; CDR3 protein: CSASPQGANYGYTF; CDR3 DNA: TGCAGTGCTAGTCCTCAGGGGGCTAACTATGGCTACACCTTC
clone size: NA; D gene: NA; J gene: TRBJ2-1; V gene: TRBV11-2; CDR3 protein: CASSLRTQSYNEQFF; CDR3 DNA: TGTGCCAGCAGCCTACGGACTCAGTCCTACAATGAGCAGTTCTTC